Given below is one TCR beta chain in context. The antigen is not known. The data stem from a study of T cells in Graves' hyperthyroidism and ophthalmopathy. Notes on the study in general: Before onset, ophthalmopathy was predicted by the model a median around 6 months earlier.

The study excluded patients with uncontrolled infection, other autoimmune disease, pregnancy or lactation. J was trimmed by 4 bases and V by 3 bases; bases with no gene match: 13. The CDR3 totals 18 residues. Looked up from germline, CDR1 is KGHDR and CDR2 is SFDVKD. From RNA transcripts, TCR beta CDR3 regions were amplified. The TCR CDR3 was amplified in a first-round RT-PCR using the HTBI primer set. TCRdb itself ran the multiplex PCR reads through MiXCR, one entry per CDR3 protein. The sample lists hundreds of thousands of distinct CDR3 sequences; 14% were seen once. The V and J genes are TRBV24-1 and TRBJ2-5; 10 nucleotides match TRBD2. Sequencing input: blood. The sequence was collected from a woman in her late teens or twenties with Graves' hyperthyroidism. Here the CDR3 reads CATSDAASGRLVGETQYF. CDR3 bases: TGTGCCACCAGTGATGCGGCTAGCGGGAGATTGGTTGGAGAGACCCAGTACTTC.